Listed below are T cell receptor beta chains from one sample, sequenced in a study of siplizumab effects on memory and regulatory T cells. Profiling relied on immunoSEQ multiplex PCR, and the TCRdb table lists in-frame clones only, not all of them. Here the sample spans approximately 50,000 clones, about 94% being singletons. Input material: CD8+ T cells sorted from blood. Every receptor here comes from a human donor in good health. CDR3s leave out the opening cysteine and the closing phenylalanine or tryptophan. Fields, in order: clone size, J gene, V gene, CDR3 protein. Clone size is given for some rows only: seen once, a few or many times, or a class if the clone is expanded.

clone_size: NA; j_call: TRBJ2-7; v_call: TRBV30; cdr3_aa: AWSVSYEQY
clone_size: NA; j_call: TRBJ1-5; v_call: TRBV28; cdr3_aa: ASNGGRGQPQH
clone_size: NA; j_call: TRBJ2-1; v_call: TRBV30; cdr3_aa: AWGEGGIYNEQF
clone_size: NA; j_call: TRBJ1-2; v_call: TRBV7-9; cdr3_aa: ASSPSDRRWYGYT
clone_size: NA; j_call: TRBJ1-2; v_call: TRBV29-1; cdr3_aa: SVEDQGTPISNYGYT
clone_size: NA; j_call: TRBJ2-1; v_call: TRBV28; cdr3_aa: ASSTAGGLNEQF
clone_size: NA; j_call: TRBJ2-5; v_call: TRBV29-1; cdr3_aa: SVEFTSMLGEIIETQY
clone_size: NA; j_call: TRBJ1-5; v_call: TRBV9; cdr3_aa: ASSVAGVLLQPQH
clone_size: NA; j_call: TRBJ2-1; v_call: TRBV7-9; cdr3_aa: ASSLDSYNEQF
clone_size: NA; j_call: TRBJ2-3; v_call: TRBV9; cdr3_aa: ASSVASGLAGRGDTQY
clone_size: once; j_call: TRBJ2-5; v_call: TRBV4-2; cdr3_aa: ASSQEGLAEETQY
clone_size: NA; j_call: TRBJ2-7; v_call: TRBV7-2; cdr3_aa: ASSLSKDSAYEQY
clone_size: NA; j_call: TRBJ2-7; v_call: TRBV28; cdr3_aa: ASTQSPSGSYEQY
clone_size: NA; j_call: TRBJ1-5; v_call: TRBV28; cdr3_aa: ASSDRDSNQPQH
clone_size: once; j_call: TRBJ2-3; v_call: TRBV5-4; cdr3_aa: ASSFGARTSTDTQY
clone_size: NA; j_call: TRBJ2-3; v_call: TRBV5-8; cdr3_aa: ASSLRGLAGGNQFS
clone_size: NA; j_call: TRBJ2-5; v_call: TRBV7-9; cdr3_aa: ASSSTRGLETQY
clone_size: NA; j_call: TRBJ2-2; v_call: TRBV6-6; cdr3_aa: ASSSDDSNTGELF
clone_size: NA; j_call: TRBJ2-7; v_call: TRBV14; cdr3_aa: ASSQDGYRVRPYEQY
clone_size: NA; j_call: TRBJ1-2; v_call: TRBV27; cdr3_aa: ASSPLQGRDGYT
clone_size: NA; j_call: TRBJ2-1; v_call: TRBV27; cdr3_aa: ASSPTSGPYNEQF
clone_size: NA; j_call: TRBJ2-7; v_call: TRBV5-1; cdr3_aa: ASSGTGDEQY
clone_size: NA; j_call: TRBJ2-3; v_call: TRBV7-8; cdr3_aa: ASSLGLAADTQY
clone_size: NA; j_call: TRBJ2-1; v_call: TRBV5-1; cdr3_aa: ASSGPTSSYNEQF
clone_size: NA; j_call: TRBJ2-1; v_call: TRBV27; cdr3_aa: ASGIGTSYNEQF
clone_size: NA; j_call: TRBJ1-2; v_call: TRBV5-1; cdr3_aa: ASSLGQNYGYT
clone_size: NA; j_call: TRBJ1-1; v_call: TRBV7-9; cdr3_aa: ASSSPALMNTEAF
clone_size: NA; j_call: TRBJ2-1; v_call: TRBV28; cdr3_aa: ASSSYQLAGGPFGSYNEQF
clone_size: few; j_call: TRBJ1-4; v_call: TRBV7-9; cdr3_aa: ASGGFSGGTNEKLF
clone_size: once; j_call: TRBJ1-2; v_call: TRBV28; cdr3_aa: ASSAKGFRGYT
clone_size: NA; j_call: TRBJ2-7; v_call: TRBV5-6; cdr3_aa: ASSSYSYEQY
clone_size: NA; j_call: TRBJ2-7; v_call: TRBV10-3; cdr3_aa: AITAGTGSYEQY
clone_size: NA; j_call: TRBJ2-2; v_call: TRBV28; cdr3_aa: ASSLVVVRATGELF
clone_size: once; j_call: TRBJ1-3; v_call: TRBV7-6; cdr3_aa: ASSPRRSGNTIY
clone_size: NA; j_call: TRBJ2-7; v_call: TRBV18; cdr3_aa: ASSGAGGLIEQY
clone_size: NA; j_call: TRBJ2-7; v_call: TRBV30; cdr3_aa: AWADRPHEQY
clone_size: NA; j_call: TRBJ1-2; v_call: TRBV20-1; cdr3_aa: SAPKLYGYT
clone_size: NA; j_call: TRBJ2-7; v_call: TRBV4-2; cdr3_aa: ASSQGQGAYEQY
clone_size: NA; j_call: TRBJ2-5; v_call: TRBV5-8; cdr3_aa: ASSWGATETQY
clone_size: NA; j_call: TRBJ1-1; v_call: TRBV7-3; cdr3_aa: ASSYLGGATEAF